The 16 T cell receptor beta chains presented below share a single source sample, sequenced in a study of T cell repertoires in cytomegalovirus infection (dated by TCRdb to the late 2010s). Sequenced using an Illumina HiSeq 1500. The public sequencing data were trimmed at Q25 with fastp and processed into clonotypes with MiXCR by TCRdb, which kept only in-frame beta chains. CDR3 protein duplicates are merged, each entry listing the most common genes and DNA. The sample table holds just under 300,000 distinct CDR3 sequences, of which around 10% were seen once. The ten largest account for approximately 2.4% of the sample. Source material: PBMCs. The receptors were sampled from a human donor in good health (CMV status not recorded). Some clones in this sample may be carry-over from other donors' samples.

This clonotype appeared many times. The chain recombines TRBV2 with TRBJ1-1; no clear D. Germline CDR1 reads SNHLY; CDR2 reads FYNNEI. V gave up 4 bases and J gave up 4 bases, with 16 bases separating them. The CDR3 covers 15 residues. Written as DNA, the CDR3 is TGTGCCAGCAGTGCGCAGGCTTTGGGTGGCACTGAAGCTTTCTTT. The encoded protein is CASSAQALGGTEAFF.

This clonotype was found many times. The chain is built from TRBV13 and TRBJ2-7; D remains ambiguous. The CDR3 is 14 amino acids. The V gene's germline CDR1 is PRHDT and CDR2 FYEKMQ (reference sequence). V gave up 0 bases and J gave up 1 base, with 7 bases separating them. The CDR3 DNA reads as TGTGCCAGCAGCTTAGGGCCCCGGTCCTACGAGCAGTACTTC. This gives the protein CASSLGPRSYEQYF.

V is TRBV5-1 and J is TRBJ2-2; tentative D call: TRBD2 (5 bases). Trimming took 0 bases from V and 9 from J, leaving 12 bases between them. Looked up from germline, CDR1 is SGHRS and CDR2 is YFSETQ. The CDR3 loop spans 14 amino acids. This chain's CDR3 is CASSLESSSRELFF. The DNA for the CDR3 is TGCGCCAGCAGCTTGGAGTCTAGCAGTAGGGAGCTGTTTTTT.

Concerning this clonotype itself: Possible read error: a much larger clone is one base away. V gene TRBV18 combines with J gene TRBJ2-3; either TRBD1 or TRBD2 may supply D (6 bases each). The germline V and J ends were trimmed by 5 bases and 0 bases, with 18 bases remaining between them. CDR3 size: 17 residues. CDR1 is KGHSH, CDR2 LQKENI, per germline. CDR3 sequence: CASSLGTGAPSTDTQYF. CDR3 DNA: TGTGCCAGCTCATTGGGTACGGGGGCTCCTAGCACAGATACGCAGTATTTT. Based on the CDR3 plus reference TRBV18 and TRBJ2-3, the full variable domain is NAGVMQNPRHLVRRRGQEARLRCSPMKGHSHVYWYRQLPEEGLKFMVYLQKENIIDESGMPKERFSAEFPKEGPSILRIQQVVRGDSAAYFCASSLGTGAPSTDTQYFGPGTRLTVL.

This clonotype was seen at least ten times. The V gene is TRBV20-1, the J gene TRBJ2-3; 9 bases line up with TRBD2. The germline V gene encodes CDR1 DFQATT and CDR2 SNEGSKA (reference sequence). The CDR3 has 17 amino acids. The trim removed 0 bases at V and 0 bases at J, leaving 7 bases unmatched. The CDR3 region is CSARDARRGGSTDTQYF. The DNA of the CDR3 is TGCAGTGCTAGAGATGCGAGGCGGGGGGGAAGCACAGATACGCAGTATTTT.

This clonotype was detected ten times or more. The chain is built from TRBV28 and TRBJ1-2; 7 bases map to TRBD1. Germline V gives CDR1 MDHEN, CDR2 SYDVKM. The J segment lost 6 bases and the V segment lost 6 bases, leaving 4 bases of the junction unmatched. The CDR3 is 12 amino acids. The CDR3 bases are TGTGCCAGCAGAGGACAGGTCGATGGCTACACCTTC. This encodes CASRGQVDGYTF.

This clonotype was picked up a small number of times. This chain links TRBV5-1 with TRBJ2-3; no clear D gene. CDR3 length: 15 amino acids. Trimming removed 0 bases from V and 6 bases from J, with 14 bases in between. Germline lookup yields CDR1 SGHRS and CDR2 YFSETQ. The DNA of the CDR3 is TGCGCCAGCAGCTTGGGACACCGGGCTTCTGATACGCAGTATTTT. Translated: CASSLGHRASDTQYF.

This clonotype was seen a few times. This rearrangement joins TRBV6-2 or TRBV6-3 to TRBJ2-5; 9 bases fit TRBD1. CDR3 length equals 14 residues. Germline CDR1 is MNHEY and CDR2 is SVGEGT. J gave up 7 bases and V 5 bases, and 8 bases lay outside the gene matches. The CDR3, as DNA: TGTGCCAGCAGTATCCGTGGACAGGGGCGGACCCAGTACTTC. Its protein is CASSIRGQGRTQYF.

The rearrangement uses TRBV20-1 and TRBJ2-5, with D unresolved. CDR1 DFQATT and CDR2 SNEGSKA come from the germline V gene (reference sequence). V was trimmed by 3 bases and J by 5 bases, leaving 13 bases between them. This CDR3 spans 13 amino acids. CDR3 coding DNA: TGCAGTGCTAGTTCCCCCTTTACGGAGACCCAGTACTTC. Translated: CSASSPFTETQYF.

In its sample, this clonotype was seen many times. The J gene is TRBJ2-7, the V gene TRBV7-8; D might be TRBD1 or TRBD2, each matching 5 bases. There are 14 residues in the CDR3. The germline V gene encodes CDR1 SGHVS and CDR2 FQNEAQ. The V gene lost 5 bases and the J gene lost 2 bases, with 13 bases spanning the gap. CDR3 loop: CASSPILGAYEQYF. The CDR3 DNA reads as TGTGCCAGCAGCCCGATCTTGGGGGCCTACGAGCAGTACTTC.

The sample holds many counts of this clonotype. This chain links TRBV7-3 with TRBJ2-3, with 7 bases that match TRBD2. The CDR3 runs to 17 residues. Germline V CDR1 and CDR2: SGHTA, FQGTGA. V trimming: 4 bases; J trimming: 2 bases; junction bases outside the gene matches: 12. The CDR3 loop reads CASSSPSLANVTDTQYF. The CDR3 DNA follows: TGTGCCAGCAGCTCCCCCTCACTAGCGAACGTCACAGATACGCAGTATTTT.

The genes are TRBV13 and TRBJ2-7; 10 bases are a match to TRBD2. Germline CDR1 is PRHDT and CDR2 is FYEKMQ (reference sequence). The CDR3 runs 16 residues. V shed 4 bases and J 3 bases; nucleotides not matched to a gene: 9. This CDR3 reads CASSSAEAGGLYEQYF. The CDR3 coding sequence is TGTGCCAGCAGCTCCGCCGAAGCGGGGGGGCTCTACGAGCAGTACTTC.

This clonotype was observed many times. The V gene is TRBV4-3, the J gene TRBJ1-5, with 10 bases fitting TRBD1. Germline CDR1 is LGHNA and CDR2 is YSLEER. V dropped 4 bases and J dropped 7; count of bases not matched to a gene: 7. The CDR3 consists of 15 residues. The CDR3 spells CASSPEGQGRQPQHF. The CDR3 DNA is TGCGCCAGCAGCCCAGAGGGACAGGGGAGGCAGCCCCAGCATTTT.

The V and J genes are TRBV9 and TRBJ2-1; possibly TRBD1 for D (5 bases). V was shortened by 4 bases and J by 6 bases, with 17 bases between the two germline ends. Germline CDR1 is SGDLS and CDR2 is YYNGEE. CDR3 length equals 15 residues. In nucleotides, the CDR3 is TGTGCCAGCAGCTTAAGCGTGGGGCCTCTCAATGAGCAGTTCTTC. Its translation is CASSLSVGPLNEQFF. The full variable domain, completed using reference TRBV9 and TRBJ2-1, is DSGVTQTPKHLITATGQRVTLRCSPRSGDLSVYWYQQSLDQGLQFLIQYYNGEERAKGNILERFSAQQFPDLHSELNLSSLELGDSALYFCASSLSVGPLNEQFFGPGTRLTVL.

The sample holds many counts of this clonotype. The chain has TRBV5-1 and TRBJ2-4, with D possibly being TRBD1 (6 bases). CDR1 is SGHRS and CDR2 is YFSETQ in the germline V gene. Trimming left V 4 bases short and J 9 bases short, with 11 bases between. The CDR3 loop spans 12 amino acids. CDR3 in DNA: TGCGCCAGCAGCCAGGACAGTCCCATTCAGTACTTC. Translation gives CASSQDSPIQYF.

This clonotype was counted ten times or more. The chain employs TRBV10-3 and TRBJ1-6, with D hard to call. CDR3 length: 13 residues. CDR1 is ENHRY, CDR2 SYGVKD, per germline. The V end was cut by 3 bases, the J end by 7 bases, with 7 bases between. CDR3 DNA sequence: TGTGCCATCAGTGACGACGGCAATTCACCCCTCCACTTT. This gives the protein CAISDDGNSPLHF.